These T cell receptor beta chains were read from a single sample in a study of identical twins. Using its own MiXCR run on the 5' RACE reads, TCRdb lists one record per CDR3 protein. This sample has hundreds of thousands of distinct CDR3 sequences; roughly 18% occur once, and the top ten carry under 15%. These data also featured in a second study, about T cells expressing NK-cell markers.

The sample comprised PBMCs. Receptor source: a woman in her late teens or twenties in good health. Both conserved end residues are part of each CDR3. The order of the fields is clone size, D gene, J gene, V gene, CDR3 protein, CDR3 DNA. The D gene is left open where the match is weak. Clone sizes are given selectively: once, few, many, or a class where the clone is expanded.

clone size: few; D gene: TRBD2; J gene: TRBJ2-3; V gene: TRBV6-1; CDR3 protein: CASSEVAGSGPDTQYF; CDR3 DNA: TGTGCCAGCAGTGAAGTAGCGGGGTCGGGGCCAGATACGCAGTATTTT
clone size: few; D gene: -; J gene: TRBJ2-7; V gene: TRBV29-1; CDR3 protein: CSVEADSHEQYF; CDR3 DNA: TGCAGCGTTGAAGCTGACAGCCACGAGCAGTACTTC
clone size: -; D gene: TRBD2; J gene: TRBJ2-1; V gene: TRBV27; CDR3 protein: CASSYNRFAGGPNEQFF; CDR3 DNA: TGTGCCAGCAGTTACAACCGGTTTGCGGGAGGGCCCAATGAGCAGTTCTTC
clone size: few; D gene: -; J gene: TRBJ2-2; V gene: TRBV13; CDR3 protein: CASSMTGYAGELFF; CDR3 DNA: TGTGCCAGCAGCATGACTGGGTACGCCGGGGAGCTGTTTTTT
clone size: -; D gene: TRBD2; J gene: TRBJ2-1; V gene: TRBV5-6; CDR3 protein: CASSSGLAGGEFF; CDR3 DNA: TGTGCCAGCAGCTCGGGACTAGCGGGAGGGGAGTTCTTC
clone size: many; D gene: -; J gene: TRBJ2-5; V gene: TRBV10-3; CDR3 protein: CAIKEGETQYF; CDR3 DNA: TGTGCCATCAAAGAAGGGGAGACCCAGTACTTC
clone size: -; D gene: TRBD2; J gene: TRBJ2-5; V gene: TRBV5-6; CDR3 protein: CASSSGLDPQETQYF; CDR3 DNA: TGTGCCAGCAGCTCTGGACTAGACCCCCAAGAGACCCAGTACTTC
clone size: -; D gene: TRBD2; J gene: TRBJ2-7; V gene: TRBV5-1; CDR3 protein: CASSATSGRSYEQYF; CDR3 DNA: TGCGCCAGCAGCGCGACTAGCGGGAGGAGCTACGAGCAGTACTTC
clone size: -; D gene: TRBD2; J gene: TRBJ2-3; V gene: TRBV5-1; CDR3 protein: CASSQPLAGGRVTQYF; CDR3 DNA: TGCGCCAGCAGCCAGCCCTTAGCGGGGGGCCGGGTTACGCAGTATTTT
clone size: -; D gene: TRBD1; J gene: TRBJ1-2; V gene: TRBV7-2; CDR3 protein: CASSSRRTGRRNGYTF; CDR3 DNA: TGTGCCAGCAGCTCTCGTCGGACAGGGCGCAGAAATGGCTACACCTTC
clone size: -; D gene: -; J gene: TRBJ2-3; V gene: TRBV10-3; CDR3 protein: CAISVGDTQYF; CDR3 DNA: TGTGCCATCAGTGTAGGAGATACGCAGTATTTT